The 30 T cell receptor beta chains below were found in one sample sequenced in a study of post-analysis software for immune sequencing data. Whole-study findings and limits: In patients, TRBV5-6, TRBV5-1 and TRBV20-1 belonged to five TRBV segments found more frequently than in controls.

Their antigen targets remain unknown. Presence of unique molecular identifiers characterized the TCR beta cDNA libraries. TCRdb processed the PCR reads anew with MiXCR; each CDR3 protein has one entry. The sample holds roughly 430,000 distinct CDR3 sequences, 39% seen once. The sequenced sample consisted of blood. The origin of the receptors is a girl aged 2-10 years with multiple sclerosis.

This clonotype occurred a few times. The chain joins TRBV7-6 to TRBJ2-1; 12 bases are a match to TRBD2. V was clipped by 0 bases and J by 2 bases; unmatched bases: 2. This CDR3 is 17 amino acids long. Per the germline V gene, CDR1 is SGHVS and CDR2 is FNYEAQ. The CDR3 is CASSLATSGSPYNEQFF. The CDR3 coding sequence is TGTGCCAGCAGCTTAGCGACTAGCGGGAGTCCCTACAATGAGCAGTTCTTC.

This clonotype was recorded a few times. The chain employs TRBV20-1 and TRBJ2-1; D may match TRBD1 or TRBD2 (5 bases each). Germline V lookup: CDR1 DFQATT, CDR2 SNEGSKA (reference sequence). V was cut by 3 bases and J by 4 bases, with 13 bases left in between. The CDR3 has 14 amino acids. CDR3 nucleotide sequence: TGCAGTGCTAGGGGGGTAGACAGTTACAATGAGCAGTTCTTC. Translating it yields CSARGVDSYNEQFF.

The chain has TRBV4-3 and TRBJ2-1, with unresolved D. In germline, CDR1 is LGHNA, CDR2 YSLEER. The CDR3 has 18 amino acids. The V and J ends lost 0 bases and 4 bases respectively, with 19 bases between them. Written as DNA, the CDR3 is TGCGCCAGCAGCCAAGATTTTCTTCGGAGCTCCGGATACAATGAGCAGTTCTTC. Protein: CASSQDFLRSSGYNEQFF.

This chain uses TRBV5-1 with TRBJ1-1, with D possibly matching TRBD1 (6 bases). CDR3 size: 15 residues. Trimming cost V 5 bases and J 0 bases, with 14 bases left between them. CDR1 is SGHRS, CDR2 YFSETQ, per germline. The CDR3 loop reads CASRRDNIMNTEAFF. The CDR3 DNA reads TGCGCCAGCAGACGGGACAACATCATGAACACTGAAGCTTTCTTT. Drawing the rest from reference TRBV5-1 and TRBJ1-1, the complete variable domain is KAGVTQTPRYLIKTRGQQVTLSCSPISGHRSVSWYQQTPGQGLQFLFEYFSETQRNKGNFPGRFSGRQFSNSRSEMNVSTLELGDSALYLCASRRDNIMNTEAFFGQGTRLTVV.

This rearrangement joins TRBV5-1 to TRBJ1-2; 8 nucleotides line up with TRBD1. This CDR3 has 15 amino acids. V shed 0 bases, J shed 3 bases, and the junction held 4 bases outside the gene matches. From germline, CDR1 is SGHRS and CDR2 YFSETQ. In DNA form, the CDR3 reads TGCGCCAGCAGCTTGGGGACAGGGAGCGACTATGGCTACACCTTC. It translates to CASSLGTGSDYGYTF.

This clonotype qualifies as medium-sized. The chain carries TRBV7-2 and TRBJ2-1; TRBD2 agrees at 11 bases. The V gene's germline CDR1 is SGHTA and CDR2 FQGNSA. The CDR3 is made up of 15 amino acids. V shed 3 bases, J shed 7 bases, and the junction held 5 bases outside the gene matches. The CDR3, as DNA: TGTGCCAGCAGCTTGGGGCTAGCGGGAGGTAATGAGCAGTTCTTC. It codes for CASSLGLAGGNEQFF. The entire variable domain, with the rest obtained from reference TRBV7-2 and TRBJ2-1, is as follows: GAGVSQSPSNKVTEKGKDVELRCDPISGHTALYWYRQSLGQGLEFLIYFQGNSAPDKSGLPSDRFSAERTGGSVSTLTIQRTQQEDSAVYLCASSLGLAGGNEQFFGPGTRLTVL.

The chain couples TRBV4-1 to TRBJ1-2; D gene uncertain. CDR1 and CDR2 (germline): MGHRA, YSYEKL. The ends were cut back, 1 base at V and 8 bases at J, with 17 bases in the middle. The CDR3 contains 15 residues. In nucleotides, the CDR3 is TGCGCCAGCAGCCAAGCATGGACGTCAGGTCAGGGCTACACCTTC. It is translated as CASSQAWTSGQGYTF.

CDR3 sequence: CASSSGPNEKLFF. In DNA, the CDR3 is TGTGCCAGCAGCTCCGGGCCTAATGAAAAACTGTTTTTT. The chain uses TRBV7-2 and TRBJ1-4, with D hard to call. The V and J ends lost 4 bases and 3 bases respectively, with 6 bases between them. The length of the CDR3 is 13 residues. Per germline, CDR1 SGHTA and CDR2 FQGNSA. Supplemented by reference TRBV7-2 and TRBJ1-4, the full variable domain reads GAGVSQSPSNKVTEKGKDVELRCDPISGHTALYWYRQSLGQGLEFLIYFQGNSAPDKSGLPSDRFSAERTGGSVSTLTIQRTQQEDSAVYLCASSSGPNEKLFFGSGTQLSVL.

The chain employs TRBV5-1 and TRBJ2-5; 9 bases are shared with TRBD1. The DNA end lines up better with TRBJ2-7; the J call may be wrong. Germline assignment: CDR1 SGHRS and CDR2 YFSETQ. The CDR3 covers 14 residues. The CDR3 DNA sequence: TGCGCCAGCAGATCCGGGACAGGGACCTACGAGCAGTACTTC. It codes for CASRSGTGTYEQYF.

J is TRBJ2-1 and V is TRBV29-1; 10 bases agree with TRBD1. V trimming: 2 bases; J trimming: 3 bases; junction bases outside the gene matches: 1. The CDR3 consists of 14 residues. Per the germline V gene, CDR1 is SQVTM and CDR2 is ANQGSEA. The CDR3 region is CSVERTGGYNEQFF. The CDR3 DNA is TGCAGCGTTGAAAGGACAGGGGGCTACAATGAGCAGTTCTTC.

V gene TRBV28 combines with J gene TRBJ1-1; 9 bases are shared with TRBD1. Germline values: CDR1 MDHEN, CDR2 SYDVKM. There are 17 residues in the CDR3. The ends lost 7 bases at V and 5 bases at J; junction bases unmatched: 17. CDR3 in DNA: TGTGCCAGCAAGGGTTGGGTCCTGACAGGGGGAAAAACTGAAGCTTTCTTT. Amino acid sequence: CASKGWVLTGGKTEAFF.

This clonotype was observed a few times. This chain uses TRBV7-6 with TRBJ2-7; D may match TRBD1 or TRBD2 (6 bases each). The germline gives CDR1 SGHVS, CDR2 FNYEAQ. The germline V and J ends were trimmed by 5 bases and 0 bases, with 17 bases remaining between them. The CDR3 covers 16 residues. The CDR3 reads CASSPRGDRPSYEQYF. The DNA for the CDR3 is TGTGCCAGCAGCCCAAGGGGGGACCGTCCCTCCTACGAGCAGTACTTC.

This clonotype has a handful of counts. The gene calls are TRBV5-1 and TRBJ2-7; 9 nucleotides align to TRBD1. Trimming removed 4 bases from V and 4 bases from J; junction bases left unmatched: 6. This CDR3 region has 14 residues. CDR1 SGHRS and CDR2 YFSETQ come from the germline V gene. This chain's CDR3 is CASSLGQGRYEQYF. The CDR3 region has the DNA TGCGCCAGCAGCCTCGGACAGGGGAGATACGAGCAGTACTTC.

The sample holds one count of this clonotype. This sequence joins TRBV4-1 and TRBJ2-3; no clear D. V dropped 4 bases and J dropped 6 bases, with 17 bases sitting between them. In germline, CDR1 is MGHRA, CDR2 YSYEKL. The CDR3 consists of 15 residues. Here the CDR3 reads CASSLRTSISDTQYF. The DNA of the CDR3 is TGCGCCAGCAGCCTACGGACGTCGATTTCGGATACGCAGTATTTT.

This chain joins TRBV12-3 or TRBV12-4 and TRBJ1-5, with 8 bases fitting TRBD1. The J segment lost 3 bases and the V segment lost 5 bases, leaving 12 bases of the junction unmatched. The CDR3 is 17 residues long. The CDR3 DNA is TGTGCCAGCAGTAGCTCTCGGACAGGGTCTTACAATCAGCCCCAGCATTTT. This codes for CASSSSRTGSYNQPQHF.

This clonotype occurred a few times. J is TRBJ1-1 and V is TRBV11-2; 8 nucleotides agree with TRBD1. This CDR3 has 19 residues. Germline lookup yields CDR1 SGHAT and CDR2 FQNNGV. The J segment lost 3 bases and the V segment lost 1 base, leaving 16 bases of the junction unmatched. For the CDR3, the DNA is TGTGCCAGCAGCTTAGCCGTGGCCCCAGGGGGCGGGGGGTACACTGAAGCTTTCTTT. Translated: CASSLAVAPGGGGYTEAFF.

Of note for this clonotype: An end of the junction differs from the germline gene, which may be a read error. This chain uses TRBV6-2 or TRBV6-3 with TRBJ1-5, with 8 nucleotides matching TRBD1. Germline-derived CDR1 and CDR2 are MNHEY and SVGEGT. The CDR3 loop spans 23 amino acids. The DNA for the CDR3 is TGTGCCGGCAGTTACTCGTTACATGTTTCGGGTACAGGGGGAGAAGGGGGCAATCAGCCCCAGCATTTT. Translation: CAGSYSLHVSGTGGEGGNQPQHF.

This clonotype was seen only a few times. The chain's CDR3 is CASSEYRSVEDEQYF. DNA for the CDR3: TGTGCCAGCAGTGAATACCGCTCAGTTGAAGACGAGCAGTACTTC. The rearrangement links TRBV25-1 to TRBJ2-7; no clear D. The CDR3 totals 15 residues. The germline V and J ends were trimmed by 0 bases and 5 bases, with 14 bases remaining between them. Germline CDR1 and CDR2: MGHDK and SYGVNS.

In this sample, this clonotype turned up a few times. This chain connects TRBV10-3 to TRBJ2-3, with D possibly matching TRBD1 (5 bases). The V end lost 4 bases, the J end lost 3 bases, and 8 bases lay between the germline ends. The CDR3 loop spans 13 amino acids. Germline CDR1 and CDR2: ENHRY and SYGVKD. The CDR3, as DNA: TGTGCCATCAGTGTTCAGGGTACAGATACGCAGTATTTT. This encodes CAISVQGTDTQYF.

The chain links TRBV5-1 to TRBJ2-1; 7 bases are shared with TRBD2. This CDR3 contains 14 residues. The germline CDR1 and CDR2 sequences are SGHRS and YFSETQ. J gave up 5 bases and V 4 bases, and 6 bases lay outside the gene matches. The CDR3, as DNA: TGCGCCAGCAGCACCGGGAGGTTCGACAATGAGCAGTTCTTC. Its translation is CASSTGRFDNEQFF.

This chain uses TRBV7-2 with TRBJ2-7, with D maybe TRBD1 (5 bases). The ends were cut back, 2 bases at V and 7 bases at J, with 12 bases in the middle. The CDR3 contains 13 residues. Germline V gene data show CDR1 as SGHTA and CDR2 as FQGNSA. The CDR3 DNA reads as TGTGCCAGCAGCTTATCCCAGGGTTCGGAGCAGTACTTC. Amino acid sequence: CASSLSQGSEQYF.

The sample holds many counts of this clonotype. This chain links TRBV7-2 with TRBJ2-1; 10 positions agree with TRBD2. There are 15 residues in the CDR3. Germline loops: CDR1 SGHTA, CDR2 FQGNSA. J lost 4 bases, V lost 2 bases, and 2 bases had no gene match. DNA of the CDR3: TGTGCCAGCAGCTTAATAGCGGGGGGTTACAATGAGCAGTTCTTC. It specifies CASSLIAGGYNEQFF.

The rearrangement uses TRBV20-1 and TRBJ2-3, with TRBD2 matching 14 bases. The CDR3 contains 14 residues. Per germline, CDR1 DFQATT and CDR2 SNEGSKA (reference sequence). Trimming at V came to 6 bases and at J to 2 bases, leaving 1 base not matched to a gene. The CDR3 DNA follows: TGCAGTGCGACTAGCGGGAGGGCCACAGATACGCAGTATTTT. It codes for CSATSGRATDTQYF.

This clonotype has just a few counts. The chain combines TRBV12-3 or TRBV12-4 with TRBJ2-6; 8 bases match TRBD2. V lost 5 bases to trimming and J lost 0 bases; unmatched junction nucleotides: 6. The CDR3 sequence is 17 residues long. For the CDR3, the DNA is TGTGCCAGCAGTCTAAGCGGGGGATACTCTGGGGCCAACGTCCTGACTTTC. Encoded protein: CASSLSGGYSGANVLTF.

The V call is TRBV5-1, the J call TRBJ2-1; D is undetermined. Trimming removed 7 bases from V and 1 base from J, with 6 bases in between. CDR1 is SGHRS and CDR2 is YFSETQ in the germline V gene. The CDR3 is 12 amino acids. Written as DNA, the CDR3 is TGCGCCAGCGCCCGTTCCTACAATGAGCAGTTCTTC. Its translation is CASARSYNEQFF.

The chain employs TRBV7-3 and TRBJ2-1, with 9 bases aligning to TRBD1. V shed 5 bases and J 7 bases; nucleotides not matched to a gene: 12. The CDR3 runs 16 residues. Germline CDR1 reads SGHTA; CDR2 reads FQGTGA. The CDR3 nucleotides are TGTGCCAGCAGCCCTCAGCCAGGGACAGGGAAGAATGAGCAGTTCTTC. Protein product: CASSPQPGTGKNEQFF.

CDR3: CATSDHRETQFF. DNA for the CDR3: TGTGCCACCAGTGATCATAGAGAGACCCAGTTCTTC. The chain combines TRBV24-1 with TRBJ2-1; unclear D gene. The ends were cut back, 3 bases at V and 13 bases at J, with 12 bases in the middle. Germline V gene lookup returns CDR1 KGHDR and CDR2 SFDVKD. This CDR3 has 12 residues.

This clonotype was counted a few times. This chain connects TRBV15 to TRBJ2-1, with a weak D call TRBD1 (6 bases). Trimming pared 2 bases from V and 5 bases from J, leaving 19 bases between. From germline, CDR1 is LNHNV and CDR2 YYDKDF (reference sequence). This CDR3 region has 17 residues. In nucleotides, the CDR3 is TGTGCCACCAGCAGATCCCGGACAGCCACAGGTAACAATGAGCAGTTCTTC. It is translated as CATSRSRTATGNNEQFF.

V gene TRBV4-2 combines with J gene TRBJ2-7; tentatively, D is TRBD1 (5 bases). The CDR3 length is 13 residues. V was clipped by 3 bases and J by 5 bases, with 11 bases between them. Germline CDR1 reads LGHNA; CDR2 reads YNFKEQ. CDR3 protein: CASSQPDSDEQYF. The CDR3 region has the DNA TGTGCCAGCAGCCAGCCCGACAGTGACGAGCAGTACTTC.

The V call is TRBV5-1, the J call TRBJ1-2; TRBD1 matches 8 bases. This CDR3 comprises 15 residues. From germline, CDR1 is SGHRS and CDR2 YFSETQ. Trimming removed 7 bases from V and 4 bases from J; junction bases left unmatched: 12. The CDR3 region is CASGTEQGESYGYTF. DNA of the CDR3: TGCGCCAGCGGAACTGAACAGGGGGAGAGCTATGGCTACACCTTC.